Presented here are 32 T cell receptor beta chains from one specimen sequenced in a study of regulatory T cells in long-lasting Graves disease. Indicated time point: newly diagnosed GD, antithyroid drugs for less than 3 months. With RNA extracted from PBMCs as input, the TCR library was made. iRepertoire HTBI primers and Arm-PCR of CDR3 regions built TCR beta libraries. TCRdb used MiXCR to reprocess the multiplex PCR reads, holding one entry per CDR3 protein. The table lists around 250,000 distinct CDR3 sequences, just over 20% of them singletons. The specimen comprised peripheral blood mononuclear cells (PBMCs), sampled at new diagnosis, from a patient treated with antithyroid drugs. Source of these receptors: a female donor with Graves disease.

This clonotype has at least ten counts. The V and J genes are TRBV4-3 and TRBJ2-7, with 7 nucleotides matching TRBD1. Trimming took 1 base from V and 2 from J; bases not matched to a gene: 5. The CDR3 consists of 15 residues. Germline V CDR1 and CDR2: LGHNA, YSLEER. CDR3 DNA sequence: TGCGCCAGCAGCCAAGTTTGGGACAGCGCCTACGAGCAGTACTTC. The encoded protein is CASSQVWDSAYEQYF.

This clonotype came up many times. V and J are TRBV7-2 and TRBJ2-1; no clear D gene. V lost 6 bases and J lost 1, with 10 bases in between. Germline-derived CDR1 and CDR2 are SGHTA and FQGNSA. The length of the CDR3 is 14 residues. The CDR3 DNA follows: TGTGCCAGCAGAAACGACTTGTCCTACAATGAGCAGTTCTTC. Translated, it gives CASRNDLSYNEQFF.

This clonotype showed up many times. This chain uses TRBV3-1 with TRBJ1-5; D is perhaps TRBD1 (5 bases). This CDR3 spans 14 amino acids. The germline V and J ends were trimmed by 4 bases and 4 bases, with 11 bases remaining between them. The germline CDR1 and CDR2 sequences are LGHDT and YNNKEL (reference sequence). CDR3 amino acids: CASSLKDTNQPQHF. The CDR3, as DNA: TGTGCCAGCAGCCTTAAGGACACAAATCAGCCCCAGCATTTT.

Many counts were recorded for this clonotype. The rearrangement uses TRBV7-6 and TRBJ2-2; D ambiguous. The V gene lost 5 bases and the J gene lost 5 bases, with 6 bases spanning the gap. Germline CDR1 reads SGHVS; CDR2 reads FNYEAQ. The CDR3 covers 12 residues. The CDR3 loop is CASSPATGELFF. The CDR3 nucleotides are TGTGCCAGCAGCCCAGCTACCGGGGAGCTGTTTTTT.

This clonotype came up many times. The chain employs TRBV7-9 and TRBJ2-7; TRBD2 matches at 8 bases. Germline V gene sequence: CDR1 SEHNR, CDR2 FQNEAQ (reference sequence). The V gene end was trimmed by 5 bases and the J gene end by 5 bases; junction bases not matched to a gene: 5. There are 13 residues in the CDR3. As DNA, the CDR3 is TGTGCCAGCAGCCCCCGGGAGGGGCACGAGCAGTACTTC. Translated: CASSPREGHEQYF. Using reference TRBV7-9 and TRBJ2-7 for the parts outside the CDR3, the full variable domain is DTGVSQNPRHKITKRGQNVTFRCDPISEHNRLYWYRQTLGQGPEFLTYFQNEAQLEKSRLLSDRFSAERPKGSFSTLEIQRTEQGDSAMYLCASSPREGHEQYFGPGTRLTVT.

This clonotype came up many times. This chain uses TRBV6-2 or TRBV6-3 with TRBJ2-5; D is possibly TRBD1 (6 bases). This CDR3 has 12 amino acids. With 10 bases removed from V and 5 bases from J, the gap between germline ends came to 14 bases. Germline CDR1 reads MNHEY; CDR2 reads SVGEGT. CDR3 protein: CATLSGVETQYF. The CDR3 DNA is TGTGCCACCCTCTCAGGGGTCGAGACCCAGTACTTC.

This clonotype was seen ten or more times. The V gene is TRBV10-1, the J gene TRBJ2-1; D is unclear. V was trimmed by 3 bases and J by 10 bases, leaving 13 bases between them. CDR1 WNHNN and CDR2 SYGVQD come from the germline V gene (reference sequence). The CDR3 runs 13 residues. CDR3: CASSDPPRDEQFF. The CDR3 nucleotides are TGCGCCAGCAGTGACCCTCCCCGCGACGAGCAGTTCTTC.

A few counts support this clonotype. A much larger clone lies one base from this, so it may be a read error. The V call is TRBV11-3, the J call TRBJ1-3; D uncertain. The CDR3 is 13 amino acids. Germline-derived CDR1 and CDR2 are SGHNT and YENEEA. The V gene lost 5 bases and the J gene lost 1 base, with 6 bases spanning the gap. The CDR3 nucleotides read TGTGCCAGCAGCGCGTCTTCTGGAAACACCATATATTTT. Encoded protein: CASSASSGNTIYF.

The chain couples TRBV7-2 to TRBJ1-4, with D maybe TRBD1 (5 bases). The V gene's germline CDR1 is SGHTA and CDR2 FQGNSA. Trimming shortened V by 3 bases and J by 4 bases, and 9 bases separated the two germline ends. The CDR3 extends over 14 amino acids. The CDR3, as DNA: TGTGCCAGCAGCTTTGACAGAAATAATGAAAAACTGTTTTTT. This codes for CASSFDRNNEKLFF. The full variable domain, with the rest looked up from reference TRBV7-2 and TRBJ1-4, is GAGVSQSPSNKVTEKGKDVELRCDPISGHTALYWYRQSLGQGLEFLIYFQGNSAPDKSGLPSDRFSAERTGGSVSTLTIQRTQQEDSAVYLCASSFDRNNEKLFFGSGTQLSVL.

As to this clonotype: A far larger clone differs by one base, so this is likely a read error. This chain joins TRBV6-2 or TRBV6-3 and TRBJ2-1, with TRBD1 matching 7 bases. The germline V gene encodes CDR1 MNHEY and CDR2 SVGEGT. The CDR3 consists of 14 residues. The CDR3: CAGSLDPQGSEQFF. The CDR3, as DNA: TGTGCCGGCAGCTTAGACCCACAGGGGTCTGAGCAGTTCTTC.

The chain is built from TRBV28 and TRBJ1-2; 7 bases are shared with TRBD1. Unmatched junction bases numbered 12, after V lost 4 bases and J lost 4 bases. The CDR3 is 16 residues long. The germline V gene encodes CDR1 MDHEN and CDR2 SYDVKM. The CDR3 bases are TGTGCCAGCAGTTCCGGGACAGCTCTTTCCCTCTATGGCTACACCTTC. Encoded protein: CASSSGTALSLYGYTF.

Ten or more counts support this clonotype. The J gene is TRBJ2-7, the V gene TRBV5-6, with D possibly matching TRBD2 (5 bases). Trimming pared 2 bases from V and 1 base from J, leaving 13 bases between. Germline V gives CDR1 SGHDT, CDR2 YYEEEE. CDR3 length equals 15 residues. CDR3 loop: CASSFGLRQSYEQYF. The CDR3 DNA is TGTGCCAGCAGCTTTGGACTTCGGCAGTCCTACGAGCAGTACTTC.

This clonotype was observed many times. This chain uses TRBV2 with TRBJ1-2; D is unclear. CDR3 length: 13 amino acids. The V end was cut by 3 bases, the J end by 5 bases, with 10 bases between. Looked up from germline, CDR1 is SNHLY and CDR2 is FYNNEI. CDR3 sequence (DNA): TGTGCCAGCAGTGACACGGATTTGTATGGCTACACCTTC. It specifies CASSDTDLYGYTF.

This clonotype was counted between two and nine times. This chain uses TRBV5-1 with TRBJ2-1; 8 bases agree with TRBD1. The J call may be mistaken, given a closer DNA end match to TRBJ2-5. Germline loops: CDR1 SGHRS, CDR2 YFSETQ. The CDR3 is 14 residues long. The CDR3 reads CASSDDRGGETQYF. DNA for the CDR3: TGCGCCAGCAGCGACGACAGGGGTGGAGAGACCCAGTACTTC.

This clonotype was seen only a few times. The junction differs from germline at one of its ends, possibly a read error. The V gene is TRBV2, the J gene TRBJ2-3; 7 positions match TRBD1. This CDR3 spans 15 amino acids. Looked up from germline, CDR1 is SNHLY and CDR2 is FYNNEI. The CDR3 coding sequence is TGTGCCGGCAGTGAACTGGGCGCGAGGACAGGTACGCAGTATTTT. It encodes CAGSELGARTGTQYF. Drawing the rest from reference TRBV2 and TRBJ2-3, the complete variable domain is EPEVTQTPSHQVTQMGQEVILRCVPISNHLYFYWYRQILGQKVEFLVSFYNNEISEKSEIFDDQFSVERPDGSNFTLKIRSTKLEDSAMYFCAGSELGARTGTQYFGPGTRLTVL.

V is TRBV5-8 and J is TRBJ1-4; 9 nucleotides align to TRBD1. With V trimmed by 4 bases and J by 7 bases, 5 bases remained unmatched. Germline V gene data show CDR1 as SGHTS and CDR2 as YDEGEE. CDR3 size: 14 residues. CDR3 in amino acids: CASSRDRVGEKLFF. The CDR3 DNA is TGTGCCAGCAGCCGGGACAGGGTGGGTGAAAAACTGTTTTTT.

CDR3 sequence: CATSRDKTAYEQYF. The CDR3 region has the DNA TGTGCCACCAGCAGAGATAAGACCGCATACGAGCAGTACTTC. The chain carries TRBV15 and TRBJ2-7; unclear D gene. Germline V lookup: CDR1 LNHNV, CDR2 YYDKDF (reference sequence). Trimming shortened V by 0 bases and J by 4 bases, and 10 bases separated the two germline ends. The CDR3 sequence is 14 residues long.

This clonotype was counted at least ten times. The rearrangement uses TRBV20-1 and TRBJ2-7, with 8 bases fitting TRBD2. V lost 5 bases, J lost 1 base, and 1 base stayed unmatched. This CDR3 has 12 residues. CDR1 is DFQATT and CDR2 is SNEGSKA in the germline V gene (reference sequence). The CDR3 loop is CSAVAGSYEQYF. As DNA, the CDR3 is TGCAGTGCTGTAGCGGGATCCTACGAGCAGTACTTC.

This clonotype has at least ten counts. The chain combines TRBV3-1 with TRBJ2-3; D is perhaps TRBD2 (6 bases). Germline-derived CDR1 and CDR2 are LGHDT and YNNKEL (reference sequence). The V end was cut by 4 bases, the J end by 3 bases, with 14 bases between. The CDR3 sequence is 15 residues long. The CDR3 is CASSLIGLTTDTQYF. CDR3 sequence (DNA): TGTGCCAGCAGCCTGATAGGACTAACGACAGATACGCAGTATTTT.

This clonotype was seen many times. V usage is TRBV5-1 and J usage is TRBJ1-3; D unresolved. CDR1 and CDR2 (germline): SGHRS, YFSETQ. The length of the CDR3 is 14 residues. V was cut by 4 bases and J by 2 bases, with 10 bases left in between. The DNA of the CDR3 is TGCGCCAGCAGCGAAGGGCGGCCTGGAAACACCATATATTTT. Encoded protein: CASSEGRPGNTIYF.

V usage is TRBV19 and J usage is TRBJ2-3, with D possibly being TRBD1 or TRBD2 (5 bases each). The CDR3 has 14 residues. The germline V gene has CDR1 LNHDA and CDR2 SQIVND (reference sequence). V gave up 0 bases and J gave up 10 bases, with 14 bases separating them. The CDR3 spells CASSIDRGRAPQYF. The CDR3 DNA follows: TGTGCCAGTAGTATAGATCGGGGCAGGGCGCCGCAGTATTTT.

A note on this clonotype: One base away lies a much larger clone, so this may be a sequencing read error. The gene calls are TRBV10-3 and TRBJ2-7; D unclear. With 2 bases removed from V and 4 bases from J, the gap between germline ends came to 9 bases. CDR1 ENHRY and CDR2 SYGVKD come from the germline V gene. This CDR3 spans 13 amino acids. The CDR3 reads CAISEPGRYEQYF. Written as DNA, the CDR3 is TGTGCCATCAGTGAGCCGGGCCGTTACGAGCAGTACTTC.

This clonotype occurred many times. This chain joins TRBV28 and TRBJ2-7, with D uncertain. The CDR3 runs to 12 residues. Trimming removed 3 bases from V and 5 bases from J, with 8 bases in between. The germline V gene has CDR1 MDHEN and CDR2 SYDVKM. The CDR3 loop is CASSLALNEQYF. As DNA, the CDR3 is TGTGCCAGCAGTTTGGCCCTGAACGAGCAGTACTTC.

This clonotype was counted at least ten times. V and J are TRBV20-1 and TRBJ1-5; 11 bases map to TRBD1. The CDR3 length is 20 residues. Trimming at V came to 2 bases and at J to 0 bases, leaving 15 bases not matched to a gene. Germline lookup yields CDR1 DFQATT and CDR2 SNEGSKA (reference sequence). The CDR3 here is CSARRTTGTGGVYSNQPQHF. DNA of the CDR3: TGCAGTGCTAGAAGAACTACCGGGACAGGGGGTGTCTATAGCAATCAGCCCCAGCATTTT.

This clonotype showed up just a few times. This rearrangement joins TRBV19 to TRBJ1-5; D might be TRBD1 (6 bases). The CDR3 length is 16 residues. Germline V gives CDR1 LNHDA, CDR2 SQIVND (reference sequence). The V end was cut by 0 bases, the J end by 5 bases, with 14 bases between. For the CDR3, the DNA is TGTGCCAGTAGTATAGATCTCACAGGGAGGGATCAGCCCCAGCATTTT. This translates into CASSIDLTGRDQPQHF.

This clonotype was counted ten times or more. At one boundary the junction diverges from the germline segment, which might be a read error. The chain recombines TRBV9 with TRBJ2-5; the match to TRBD1 covers 11 bases. This CDR3 spans 14 amino acids. Germline V gene sequence: CDR1 SGDLS, CDR2 YYNGEE. CDR3 nucleotides: TGCGCCAGCAGCCCGGACAGGGGGCGGGAGACCCAGTACTTC. This encodes CASSPDRGRETQYF.

This clonotype was seen a handful of times. The rearrangement uses TRBV19 and TRBJ1-4, with D perhaps matching TRBD1 (6 bases). The CDR3 has 14 amino acids. The V gene's germline CDR1 is LNHDA and CDR2 SQIVND (reference sequence). Trimming shortened V by 3 bases and J by 3 bases, and 8 bases separated the two germline ends. The CDR3 spells CASSINRANEKLFF. For the CDR3, the DNA is TGTGCCAGTAGTATCAACAGGGCTAATGAAAAACTGTTTTTT.

The chain is built from TRBV7-8 and TRBJ2-3; TRBD2 matches at 9 bases. The J call may be in error: the DNA end matches TRBJ2-5 better. Germline-derived CDR1 and CDR2 are SGHVS and FQNEAQ. The length of the CDR3 is 16 residues. CDR3 DNA sequence: TGTGCCAGCAGCTTATTAGCGGGAGCCGCCGGGGAGACCCAGTACTTC. This sequence encodes CASSLLAGAAGETQYF.

The chain links TRBV19 to TRBJ1-4; D remains unclear. The CDR3 totals 14 residues. V gave up 5 bases and J gave up 8 bases, with 15 bases separating them. Germline V CDR1 and CDR2: LNHDA, SQIVND (reference sequence). CDR3 protein: CASSLGNVGEKLFF. CDR3 DNA: TGTGCCAGTAGTCTGGGCAACGTTGGAGAAAAACTGTTTTTT. Full variable domain (rest looked up from reference TRBV19 and TRBJ1-4): DGGITQSPKYLFRKEGQNVTLSCEQNLNHDAMYWYRQDPGQGLRLIYYSQIVNDFQKGDIAEGYSVSREKKESFPLTVTSAQKNPTAFYLCASSLGNVGEKLFFGSGTQLSVL.

This clonotype was seen repeatedly, ten times or more. This chain uses TRBV6-1 with TRBJ2-3; 12 bases agree with TRBD2. CDR1 is MNHNS and CDR2 is SASEGT in the germline V gene. V shed 5 bases, J shed 2 bases, and the junction held 8 bases outside the gene matches. CDR3 length equals 17 residues. CDR3 residues: CASSTPSGGASTDTQYF. CDR3 DNA sequence: TGTGCCAGCAGTACACCTAGCGGGGGGGCCTCCACAGATACGCAGTATTTT.

This clonotype was counted at least ten times. J is TRBJ1-2 and V is TRBV4-3; D might be TRBD1 (5 bases). V was trimmed by 0 bases and J by 7 bases, leaving 21 bases between them. The CDR3 runs 17 residues. The V gene's germline CDR1 is LGHNA and CDR2 YSLEER. The CDR3 sequence is CASSQDWSGGLSSGYTF. Here the CDR3 DNA reads TGCGCCAGCAGCCAAGATTGGAGCGGGGGATTATCTTCTGGCTACACCTTC.

The chain combines TRBV20-1 with TRBJ2-5; TRBD1 matches at 8 bases. With V trimmed by 4 bases and J by 5 bases, 6 bases remained unmatched. Germline loops: CDR1 DFQATT, CDR2 SNEGSKA (reference sequence). This CDR3 is built from 13 residues. In DNA form, the CDR3 reads TGCAGTGCTATTGGGACAGGCGGGGAGACCCAGTACTTC. It specifies CSAIGTGGETQYF.